This T cell receptor beta chain was documented in a study of human T cells and chemical hapten exposure. Looking at the study overall: Sensitizing treatment utilized 2% DPC over an approximately 2 cm by approximately 2 cm portion of upper inner arm skin.

This clonotype turned up a few times. CDR3 size: 14 residues. V dropped 2 bases and J dropped 2 bases, with 9 bases sitting between them. Germline V gene sequence: CDR1 SEHNR, CDR2 FQNEAQ (reference sequence). Documented time point: patch test 1, 2 weeks after DPC sensitization. The treatment: therapeutic diphenylcyclopropenone sensitization with weekly scalp DPC. Each CDR3 protein gets one entry after TCRdb re-called the RACE reads with MiXCR. The sample has around 110,000 distinct CDR3 sequences; roughly 12% are singletons. The receptor was isolated from a woman between 45 and 65 years old with alopecia areata. Some clones in this sample may be carry-over from other donors' samples. The chain combines TRBV7-9 with TRBJ1-1; D possibly corresponds to TRBD1 (5 bases). The material was whole blood, obtained in connection with sensitization to the hapten diphenylcyclopropenone (DPC). The CDR3: CASSLYDRNTEAFF. The DNA for the CDR3 is TGTGCCAGCAGCTTATACGACAGAAACACTGAAGCTTTCTTT.